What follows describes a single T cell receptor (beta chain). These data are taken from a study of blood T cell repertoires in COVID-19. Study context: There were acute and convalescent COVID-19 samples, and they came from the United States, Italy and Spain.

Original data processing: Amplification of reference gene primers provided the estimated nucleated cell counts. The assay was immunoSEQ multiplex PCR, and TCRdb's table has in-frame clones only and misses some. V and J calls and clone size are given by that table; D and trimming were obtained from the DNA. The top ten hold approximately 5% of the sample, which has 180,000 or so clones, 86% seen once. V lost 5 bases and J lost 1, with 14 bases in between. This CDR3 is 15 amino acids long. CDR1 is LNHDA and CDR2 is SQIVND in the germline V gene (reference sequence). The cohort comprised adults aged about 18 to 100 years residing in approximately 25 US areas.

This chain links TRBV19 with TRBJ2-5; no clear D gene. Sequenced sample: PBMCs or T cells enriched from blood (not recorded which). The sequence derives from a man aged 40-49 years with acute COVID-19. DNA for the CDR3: TGTGCCAGTAGTCCGACATATGGTGTCCAAGAGACCCAGTACTTC. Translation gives CASSPTYGVQETQYF.